This TCR beta chain stems from a study of cytomegalovirus exposure and HLA in healthy donors. Overall study context: HLA-typed donors were the source of some 85 million unique TCRs, which an early data release held. Study findings and constraints: What TCR beta sequences reportedly achieved was accurate prediction of HLA-A and HLA-B alleles in most subjects. Sequencing likely generated an artifact that appeared as a cluster of highly shared sequence variants.

This clone appeared a few times. Its antigen is unidentified. 13 Jbeta primers and 60 Vbeta primers were used for the PCR. Authors' processing steps: Roughly 80 million unique TCR beta chains, roughly 11 million shared, were counted in a later analysis. Profiled with immunoSEQ multiplex PCR; TCRdb holds only in-frame clones, not every one. For V, J and clone size, that table is used; D and trimming come from the DNA. The table has 100,000 to 150,000 clones, 81% seen once. The receptor was isolated from a woman aged 30 to 39 in good health and CMV-seronegative. Input material: PBMCs.

CDR3 residues: CASSMFRTGRGNTIYF. The CDR3 DNA is TGTGCCAGTAGTATGTTTCGGACAGGGCGAGGAAACACCATATATTTT. The chain links TRBV19 to TRBJ1-3; 8 nucleotides line up with TRBD1. This CDR3 comprises 16 residues. From germline, CDR1 is LNHDA and CDR2 SQIVND (reference sequence). The trim removed 3 bases at V and 4 bases at J, leaving 8 bases unmatched.